This TCR beta chain was profiled in a study of cytomegalovirus exposure and HLA in healthy donors. Study-level results: In a later analysis, first-cohort TCR clusters were found to tend to co-occur in the roughly 120 validation repertoires.

Some clones are missing from TCRdb's copy, which holds only in-frame ones; the method was immunoSEQ multiplex PCR. The sample holds almost 75,000 clones, approximately 86% seen once. The CDR3 runs 16 residues. Trimming removed 5 bases from V and 7 bases from J; junction bases left unmatched: 11. Germline CDR1 reads SGHTA; CDR2 reads FQGNSA. These donors were members of the roughly 120-subject validation cohort, a group separate from the approximately 670-subject first cohort. The table lists this clone with a few counts. Its antigen is as yet unknown. The receptor's source is a man younger than 45 in good health and CMV-seronegative. Sequenced input: PBMCs. The chain is built from TRBV7-2 and TRBJ1-2; 12 bases fit TRBD1. CDR3 in amino acids: CASSPAGTGGAGGYTF. The DNA for the CDR3 is TGTGCCAGCAGCCCGGCCGGGACAGGGGGCGCGGGTGGCTACACCTTC.